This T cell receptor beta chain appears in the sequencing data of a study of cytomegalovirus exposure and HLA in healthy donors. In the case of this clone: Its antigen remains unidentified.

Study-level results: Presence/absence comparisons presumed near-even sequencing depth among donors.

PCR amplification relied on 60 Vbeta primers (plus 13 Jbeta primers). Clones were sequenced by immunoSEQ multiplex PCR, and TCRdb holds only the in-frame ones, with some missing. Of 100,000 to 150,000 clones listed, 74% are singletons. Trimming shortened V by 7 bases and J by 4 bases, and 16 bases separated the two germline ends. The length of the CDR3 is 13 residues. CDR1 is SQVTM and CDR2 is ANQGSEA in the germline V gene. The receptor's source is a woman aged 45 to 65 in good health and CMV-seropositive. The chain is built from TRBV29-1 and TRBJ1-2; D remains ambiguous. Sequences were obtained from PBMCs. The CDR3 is CSARQVGGYGYTF. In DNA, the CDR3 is TGCAGCGCCCGCCAGGTCGGAGGCTATGGCTACACCTTC.